This entry lists 5 T cell receptor beta chains sequenced from one sample in a study of cytomegalovirus exposure and HLA in healthy donors. Researchers ran the PCR with 60 Vbeta and 13 Jbeta primers. Clones were read by immunoSEQ multiplex PCR, and TCRdb kept only the in-frame ones, dropping some. The sample lists 110,000 to 150,000 clones, 60% to 80% occurring once. The sequencing sample was made of PBMCs. These receptors came from a man aged 35-49 years in good health and CMV-seronegative.

The genes are TRBV2 and TRBJ1-5; TRBD1 agrees at 8 bases. Germline-derived CDR1 and CDR2 are SNHLY and FYNNEI. The CDR3 contains 14 residues. With V trimmed by 4 bases and J by 6 bases, 5 bases remained unmatched. The CDR3 protein is CASSGRGQVQPQHF. DNA for the CDR3: TGTGCCAGCAGTGGCAGGGGGCAGGTTCAGCCCCAGCATTTT.

This clone was picked up a small number of times. CDR3 sequence (DNA): TGTGCCAGCATGGGACAGGGGGCGCCTGATCAGCCCCAGCATTTT. This sequence encodes CASMGQGAPDQPQHF. This chain uses TRBV6-5 with TRBJ1-5; TRBD1 matches 12 bases. The germline V gene encodes CDR1 MNHEY and CDR2 SVGAGI. The CDR3 runs to 15 residues. After removal of 7 bases from V and 5 bases from J, the junction contained 6 bases not matched to a gene.

The chain links TRBV5-1 to TRBJ2-1, with D possibly TRBD2 on 6 matching bases. Trimming removed 0 bases at V and 0 bases at J, with 7 bases between. The CDR3 is made up of 15 amino acids. Germline assignment: CDR1 SGHRS and CDR2 YFSETQ. CDR3 sequence reads: CASSLASASYNEQFF. Here the CDR3 DNA reads TGCGCCAGCAGCTTGGCTAGCGCCTCCTACAATGAGCAGTTCTTC.

Here the CDR3 DNA reads TGTGCCAGCAGTGAAGGAGAGCACTCGGGGGCAGATACGCAGTATTTT. It translates to CASSEGEHSGADTQYF. The chain joins TRBV6-4 to TRBJ2-3, with D possibly matching TRBD2 (6 bases). From germline, CDR1 is MRHNA and CDR2 SNTAGT. Trimming shortened V by 3 bases and J by 4 bases, and 17 bases separated the two germline ends. CDR3 length: 16 amino acids.

The count of this clone is one. The chain is built from TRBV30 and TRBJ1-2; TRBD1 might be the D (5 bases). Between the trimmed V and J ends, which lost 4 bases and 3 bases, there was a span of 18 bases. Germline CDR1 GTSNPN, CDR2 SVGIG (reference sequence). The length of the CDR3 is 15 residues. The CDR3 spells CAWTTVGGVDYGYTF. CDR3 nucleotide sequence: TGTGCCTGGACGACGGTGGGGGGTGTCGACTATGGCTACACCTTC.